Below are 4 T cell receptor beta chains sequenced from a single sample in a study of blood T cell repertoires in COVID-19. The assay was immunoSEQ multiplex PCR, and TCRdb's table has in-frame clones only and misses some. The repertoire consists of around 150,000 clones, with 60% to 80% occurring once and the leading ten covering over 9.5%. Sequenced: peripheral blood. These receptors were obtained from a man between 60 and 70 years old who had recovered from COVID-19.

V usage is TRBV18 and J usage is TRBJ1-1; 7 nucleotides match TRBD1. The CDR3 is 18 residues long. Germline-derived CDR1 and CDR2 are KGHSH and LQKENI. V was clipped by 3 bases and J by 6 bases; unmatched bases: 19. CDR3 DNA sequence: TGTGCCAGCTCACCTCAGGGGGGCCTGGGACGGAGGTACGCTGAAGCTTTCTTT. It specifies CASSPQGGLGRRYAEAFF. The variable domain in full, with the rest retrieved from reference TRBV18 and TRBJ1-1, is NAGVMQNPRHLVRRRGQEARLRCSPMKGHSHVYWYRQLPEEGLKFMVYLQKENIIDESGMPKERFSAEFPKEGPSILRIQQVVRGDSAAYFCASSPQGGLGRRYAEAFFGQGTRLTVV.

The CDR3 sequence: CASSLRQGDQPQHF. DNA for the CDR3: TGTGCCAGCAGTTTACGACAGGGGGATCAGCCCCAGCATTTT. The V call is TRBV28, the J call TRBJ1-5; 9 positions match TRBD1. This CDR3 is built from 14 residues. Germline CDR1 reads MDHEN; CDR2 reads SYDVKM. Trimming cost V 2 bases and J 5 bases; bases outside gene matches: 1.

V and J are TRBV2 and TRBJ2-1, with 12 bases fitting TRBD2. V gave up 6 bases and J gave up 8 bases; unmatched junction bases: 11. The length of the CDR3 is 16 residues. Germline V CDR1 and CDR2: SNHLY, FYNNEI. CDR3 DNA: TGTGCCAGCAGGGTACTGACTAGCGGGAGTTCACATGAGCAGTTCTTC. This translates into CASRVLTSGSSHEQFF.

This clone was seen more than once but under ten times. The chain links TRBV20-1 to TRBJ1-1; no reliable D call. The CDR3 loop spans 12 amino acids. The V end was cut by 3 bases, the J end by 3 bases, with 8 bases between. Germline V gene data show CDR1 as DFQATT and CDR2 as SNEGSKA (reference sequence). DNA for the CDR3: TGCAGTGCTAGTACGGGTGACACTGAAGCTTTCTTT. Translation: CSASTGDTEAFF.